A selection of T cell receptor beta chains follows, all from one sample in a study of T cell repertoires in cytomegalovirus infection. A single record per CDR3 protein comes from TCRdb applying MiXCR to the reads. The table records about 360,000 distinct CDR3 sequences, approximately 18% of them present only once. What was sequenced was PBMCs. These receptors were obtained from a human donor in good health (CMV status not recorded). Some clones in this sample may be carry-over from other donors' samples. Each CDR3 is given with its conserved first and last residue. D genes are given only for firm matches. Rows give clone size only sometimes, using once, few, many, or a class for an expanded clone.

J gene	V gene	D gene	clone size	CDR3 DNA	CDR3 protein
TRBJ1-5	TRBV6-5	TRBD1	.	TGTGCCAGCAGTTCCAACCGCGGCAGGGGGGATAGCAATCAGCCCCAGCATTTT	CASSSNRGRGDSNQPQHF
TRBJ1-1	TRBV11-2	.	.	TGTGCCAGCAGCTTCACAATGAACACTGAAGCTTTCTTT	CASSFTMNTEAFF
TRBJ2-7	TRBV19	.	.	TGTGCCAGTAGTTATTTGGGGGCCTACGAGCAGTACTTC	CASSYLGAYEQYF
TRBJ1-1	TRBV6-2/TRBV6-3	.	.	TGTGCCAGCACCCTACACGGGGGTTACACTGAAGCTTTCTTT	CASTLHGGYTEAFF
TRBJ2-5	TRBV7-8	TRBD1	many	TGTGCCAGCAGCTTAACGGACAGGGAAGAGACCCAGTACTTC	CASSLTDREETQYF
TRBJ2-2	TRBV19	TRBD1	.	TGTGCCAGTAGTACAAGACAGGGAAGCACCGGGGAGCTGTTTTTT	CASSTRQGSTGELFF
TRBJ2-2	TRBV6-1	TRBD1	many	TGTGCCAGCATCGGGACAGGGGTGGCCGGGGAGCTGTTTTTT	CASIGTGVAGELFF
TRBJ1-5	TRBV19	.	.	TGTGCCAGTAGTATAGGGGGGAAAAATCAGCCCCAGCATTTT	CASSIGGKNQPQHF
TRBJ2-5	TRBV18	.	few	TGTGCCAGCTCACCTGCAGGGGGGTCCCAAGAGACCCAGTACTTC	CASSPAGGSQETQYF
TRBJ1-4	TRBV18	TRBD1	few	TGTGCCAGCTCACTTTCGACAGGGGGAACTAATGAAAAACTGTTTTTT	CASSLSTGGTNEKLFF
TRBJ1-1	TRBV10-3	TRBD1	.	TGTGCCATCAGGAGGGACAGGAACACTGAAGCTTTCTTT	CAIRRDRNTEAFF
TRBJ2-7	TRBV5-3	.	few	TGTGCCTCAGGCGGGCCGAGCTCCTACGAGCAGTACTTC	CASGGPSSYEQYF
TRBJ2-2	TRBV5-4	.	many	TGTGCCAGCAGCTTGGGCCAGGACACCGGGGAGCTGTTTTTT	CASSLGQDTGELFF
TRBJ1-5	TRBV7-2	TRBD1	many	TGTGCCAGCAGCTTAGTCTCAGGGGGGAGCAATCAGCCCCAGCATTTT	CASSLVSGGSNQPQHF
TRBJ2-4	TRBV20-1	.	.	TGCAGTGCTAGAAGGGCTACCAAAAACATTCAGTACTTC	CSARRATKNIQYF
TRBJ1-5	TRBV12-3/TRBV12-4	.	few	TGTGCCAGCAGCATTCCAGGTAGCAATCAGCCCCAGCATTTT	CASSIPGSNQPQHF
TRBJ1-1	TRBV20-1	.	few	TGCAGTGTCAGAGGGACCACTGAAGCTTTCTTT	CSVRGTTEAFF
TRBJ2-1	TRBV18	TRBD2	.	TGTGCCAGCTCACCACTCGCCGGCGGGAGTTCCTACAATGAGCAGTTCTTC	CASSPLAGGSSYNEQFF
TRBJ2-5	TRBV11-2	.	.	TGTGCCAGCAGCCCCGAAGGCCAGCAAGAGACCCAGTACTTC	CASSPEGQQETQYF
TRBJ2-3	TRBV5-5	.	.	TGTGCCAGCAGCCCGGCATTCCAGGGGCGCACAGATACGCAGTATTTT	CASSPAFQGRTDTQYF
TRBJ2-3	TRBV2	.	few	TGTGCCAGCAGTGAAAACCGCCAGATCACAGATACGCAGTATTTT	CASSENRQITDTQYF
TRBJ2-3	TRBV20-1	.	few	TGCAGTGCTAGTCACAGGCTCATGGGCACAGATACGCAGTATTTT	CSASHRLMGTDTQYF
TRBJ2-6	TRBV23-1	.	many	TGCGCCAGCAGTCAACTGGACAGCCTTGGGTCCAACGTCCTGACTTTC	CASSQLDSLGSNVLTF
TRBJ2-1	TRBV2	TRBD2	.	TGTGCCAGCAGTGAATACCCAGCGGGGGGAGAGCAGTTCTTC	CASSEYPAGGEQFF
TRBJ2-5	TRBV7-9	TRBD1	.	TGTGCCAGCAGCTTATGGGACAGGGAAGAGACCCAGTACTTC	CASSLWDREETQYF
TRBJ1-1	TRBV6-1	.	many	TGTGCCAGCAGTCAAGGATCGATTGACCTAGTCCAGGAAGCTTTCTTT	CASSQGSIDLVQEAFF
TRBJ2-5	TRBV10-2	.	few	TGCGCCAGCAGTGAGTGGGGGGGCAGGAAGACCCAGTACTTC	CASSEWGGRKTQYF
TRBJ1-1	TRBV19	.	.	TGTGCCAGTAGTAACCCCAGGGGAGATAGCACTGAAGCTTTCTTT	CASSNPRGDSTEAFF
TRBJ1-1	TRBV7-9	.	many	TGTGCCAGCCGTTTAATCGACAGCCCGAACACTGAAGCTTTCTTT	CASRLIDSPNTEAFF
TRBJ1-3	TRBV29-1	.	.	TGCAGCGTTGGGGACCTCTCTGGAAACACCATATATTTT	CSVGDLSGNTIYF
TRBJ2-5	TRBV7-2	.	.	TGTGCCAGCAGCCCTAGTCCCGGTTCCCAAGAGACCCAGTACTTC	CASSPSPGSQETQYF
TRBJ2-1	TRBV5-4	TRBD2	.	TGTGCCAGCAGCTCCGAACTAGCGGGAGTTTACAATGAGCAGTTCTTC	CASSSELAGVYNEQFF
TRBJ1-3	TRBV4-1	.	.	TGCGCCAGCAGCCAAGTCCCCACGAACACCATATATTTT	CASSQVPTNTIYF
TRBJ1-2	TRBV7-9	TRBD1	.	TGTGCCAGCAGCTCCCTCCGGGACAGAAAATATGGCTACACCTTC	CASSSLRDRKYGYTF
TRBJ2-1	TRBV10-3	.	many	TGTGCCATCAGTGCTGGGTGGCGAGGTGTCAATGAGCAGTTCTTC	CAISAGWRGVNEQFF
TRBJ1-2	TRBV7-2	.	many	TGTGCCAGCAGCCCCCGGGGCGGGATACGGGACTATGGCTACACCTTC	CASSPRGGIRDYGYTF
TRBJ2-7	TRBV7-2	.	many	TGTGCCAGCAGCATAACCCGGGACTCTTACGAGCAGTACTTC	CASSITRDSYEQYF
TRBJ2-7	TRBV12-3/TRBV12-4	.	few	TGTGCCAGCAGTTTAACCGGGACACTCTCCTACGAGCAGTACTTC	CASSLTGTLSYEQYF
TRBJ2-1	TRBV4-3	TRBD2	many	TGCGCCAGCAGCCGTAGCGGGGGGTACAATGAGCAGTTCTTC	CASSRSGGYNEQFF
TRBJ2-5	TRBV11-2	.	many	TGTGCCAGCAGCTTCACCCCAGGGTCGAGGGAGACCCAGTACTTC	CASSFTPGSRETQYF